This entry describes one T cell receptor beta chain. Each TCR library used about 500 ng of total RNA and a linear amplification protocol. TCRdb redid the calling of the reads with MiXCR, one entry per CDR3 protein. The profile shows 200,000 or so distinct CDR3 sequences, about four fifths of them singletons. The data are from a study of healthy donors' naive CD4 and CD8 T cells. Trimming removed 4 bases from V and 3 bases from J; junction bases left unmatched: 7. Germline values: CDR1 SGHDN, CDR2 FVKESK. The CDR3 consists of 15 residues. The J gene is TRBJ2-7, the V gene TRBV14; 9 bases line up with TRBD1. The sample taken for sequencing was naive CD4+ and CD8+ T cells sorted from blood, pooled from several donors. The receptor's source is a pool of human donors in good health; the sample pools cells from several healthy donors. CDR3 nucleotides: TGTGCCAGCAGCCGACCCGGGACAGGGAACTACGAGCAGTACTTC. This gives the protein CASSRPGTGNYEQYF.